The rows below give T cell receptor beta chains drawn from one sample of a study of OX40 agonist ivuxolimab in advanced cancers. Clones were sequenced by immunoSEQ multiplex PCR, and TCRdb holds only the in-frame ones, with some missing. The sample records tens of thousands of clones, roughly 78% being singletons. This sample comprised CD4+ or CD8+ T cells sorted from blood, obtained in a trial of the OX40 agonist ivuxolimab. Every receptor here comes from an adult with an advanced solid tumor such as melanoma, head and neck, liver or kidney cancer. Both conserved end residues are part of each CDR3. D genes are given only for firm matches. The size entry is marked missing in some rows and otherwise reads once, few, many or a size class.

v_call,j_call,clone_size,d_call,cdr3_nt,cdr3_aa
TRBV18,TRBJ2-2,NA,NA,TGTGCCAGCTCCACGACCTCCACCGGGGAGCTGTTTTTT,CASSTTSTGELFF
TRBV13,TRBJ2-3,NA,TRBD2,TGTGCCAGCAATAGCGGGGCCAGGCATCCGGATACGCAGTATTTT,CASNSGARHPDTQYF
TRBV11-3,TRBJ2-1,NA,TRBD2,TGTGCCAGCAGCTCCCCACTAGCGGGAGGGCATAATGAGCAGTTCTTC,CASSSPLAGGHNEQFF
TRBV28,TRBJ2-5,NA,TRBD1,TGTGCCAGCACCACAGGGGGGGAGACCCAGTACTTC,CASTTGGETQYF
TRBV7-8,TRBJ1-1,NA,NA,TGTGCCAGCAGCTTCTTTCTGGAATACACTGAAGCTTTCTTT,CASSFFLEYTEAFF
TRBV4-2,TRBJ1-2,NA,TRBD1,TGTGCCAGCAGCTTGGGAGGACAGGGGGCGGAAGGCTACACCTTC,CASSLGGQGAEGYTF
TRBV6-4,TRBJ1-5,few,NA,TGTGCCAGCAGTTACTCGAGGGATCAGCCCCAGCATTTT,CASSYSRDQPQHF
TRBV7-8,TRBJ1-4,once,NA,TGTGCCAGCAGCTTAGCGAGGACTAATGAAAAACTGTTTTTT,CASSLARTNEKLFF
TRBV28,TRBJ1-2,NA,TRBD1,TGTGCCAGCAGTCCAGATCCTAGACAGGGGGCTAACTATGGCTACACCTTC,CASSPDPRQGANYGYTF
TRBV7-2,TRBJ1-2,few,NA,TGTGCCAGCAACCTAGGCCGGGGAAACTATGGCTACACCTTC,CASNLGRGNYGYTF
TRBV18,TRBJ1-6,NA,TRBD1,TGTGCCAGCTCATTGAGGACAGGGGCAAATTCACCCCTCCACTTT,CASSLRTGANSPLHF
TRBV7-9,TRBJ1-3,NA,NA,TGTGCCAGCAGCTCACGAAGGGGGGGAAACACCATATATTTT,CASSSRRGGNTIYF
TRBV2,TRBJ1-6,NA,TRBD1,TGTGCCAGCAGTGCACGACAGGGGTGGGGTTCACCCCTCCACTTT,CASSARQGWGSPLHF
TRBV28,TRBJ2-1,once,NA,TGTGCCAGCAGTCTAAGGGGACCGGGACGGAGATCCTACAATGAGCAGTTCTTC,CASSLRGPGRRSYNEQFF
TRBV28,TRBJ2-1,NA,TRBD2,TGTGCCACCCAATTGACCGGGAGGGCCAGACCCAATGAGCAGTTCTTC,CATQLTGRARPNEQFF
TRBV7-2,TRBJ1-6,few,TRBD1,TGTGCCAGCAGTCGACAGGGCGGTGGTAATTCACCCCTCCACTTT,CASSRQGGGNSPLHF
TRBV5-6,TRBJ1-1,NA,NA,TGTGCCAGCAGCCTAGGCATAGGGGTCACTGAAGCTTTCTTT,CASSLGIGVTEAFF
TRBV5-8,TRBJ1-1,few,NA,TGTGCCAGCAGCTTGGGACACCTAAACACTGAAGCTTTCTTT,CASSLGHLNTEAFF
TRBV7-6,TRBJ2-3,NA,TRBD2,TGTGCCAGCAGTCCCCCGGTGTGGCGGGAGTGGAGCACAGATACGCAGTATTTT,CASSPPVWREWSTDTQYF
TRBV15,TRBJ1-1,NA,NA,TGTGCCACCAGCAGATCAGGGCCTCGAGCTTTCTTT,CATSRSGPRAFF
TRBV13,TRBJ1-1,NA,NA,TGTGCCAGCAGCTTAGTTGTTGGGGGCACTGAAGCTTTCTTT,CASSLVVGGTEAFF
TRBV5-1,TRBJ1-1,NA,TRBD1,TGCGCCAGCAGCCTAACTACAGGGGGCACTGAAGCTTTCTTT,CASSLTTGGTEAFF
TRBV27,TRBJ1-5,NA,NA,TGTGCCAGCAGTTTCCATGACAATCAGCCCCAGCATTTT,CASSFHDNQPQHF
TRBV2,TRBJ2-4,NA,TRBD1,TGTGCCAGCAGTTTGGGACAGTCTTTAAACATTCAGTACTTC,CASSLGQSLNIQYF
TRBV7-2,TRBJ2-3,NA,NA,TGTGCCAGCAGCATCGTTACAGATACGCAGTATTTT,CASSIVTDTQYF
TRBV7-2,TRBJ2-5,NA,NA,TGTGCCAGCAGCTTAGTGTCCGGGTTGGAGACCCAGTACTTC,CASSLVSGLETQYF
TRBV12-5,TRBJ2-7,NA,NA,TGTGCTAGTGGTTTGCCAGAGCGCGAGCAGTACTTC,CASGLPEREQYF
TRBV10-1,TRBJ2-1,NA,NA,TGCGCCAGCAGTGTAAAAGGGTACAATGAGCAGTTCTTC,CASSVKGYNEQFF
TRBV6-1,TRBJ2-7,NA,NA,TGTGCCAGCAGCCTAAACGGGGTTTACTACGAGCAGTACTTC,CASSLNGVYYEQYF
TRBV7-2,TRBJ2-1,NA,NA,TGTGCCAGCAGCTCCCGGAATTCCGATGAGCAGTTCTTC,CASSSRNSDEQFF
TRBV9,TRBJ1-4,NA,NA,TGTGCCAGCAGCGTAGATAGGATGGCTAATGAAAAACTGTTTTTT,CASSVDRMANEKLFF
TRBV15,TRBJ1-1,NA,NA,TGTGCCACCAGCAGAGATTTGGGAAGAGCTTTCTTT,CATSRDLGRAFF
TRBV9,TRBJ2-7,once,TRBD2,TGTGCCAGCAGCGTGACGCCCGGTGGGGGAGGGCCTGTCGAGCAGTACTTC,CASSVTPGGGGPVEQYF
TRBV5-8,TRBJ2-4,NA,NA,TGTGCCAGCAGCTTGGCCGGGGCCCAAAACATTCAGTACTTC,CASSLAGAQNIQYF
TRBV19,TRBJ2-7,NA,NA,TGTGCCAGTAGTAAACCCGGAGGGCCCTTCATGAACGAGCAGTACTTC,CASSKPGGPFMNEQYF
TRBV6-5,TRBJ2-1,NA,TRBD2,TGTGCCAGCAGAAACCCCGGGGTCCGGGGGGAGTTCTTC,CASRNPGVRGEFF
TRBV5-6,TRBJ2-5,NA,NA,TGTGCCAGCAGCGTCGAGAGGGGTGAGACCCAGTACTTC,CASSVERGETQYF
TRBV29-1,TRBJ1-2,once,NA,TGCAGCGCAGTGACGCCGGGTGGCTATGGCTACACCTTC,CSAVTPGGYGYTF
TRBV7-8,TRBJ1-1,NA,NA,TGTGCCAGCAGCTTAAGAGAAGGGGTGGACACTGAAGCTTTCTTT,CASSLREGVDTEAFF
TRBV6-1,TRBJ2-2,NA,TRBD2,TGTGCCGCTCGGCTAGCGGGGGGAACCGGGGAGCTGTTTTTT,CAARLAGGTGELFF
TRBV7-2,TRBJ2-7,NA,NA,TGTGCCAGCACGACACGTGGGGGCGCGCAGTACTTC,CASTTRGGAQYF
TRBV10-1,TRBJ1-3,NA,NA,TGCGCCAGCAGTGAGTCGGGGACTGGAAACACCATATATTTT,CASSESGTGNTIYF
TRBV4-1,TRBJ2-2,NA,NA,TGCGCCAGCAGCCTCGGGATATGGAACACCGGGGAGCTGTTTTTT,CASSLGIWNTGELFF
TRBV27,TRBJ1-2,NA,TRBD1,TGTGCCAGCAGTTCCAGACAGGGTAACTATGGCTACACCTTC,CASSSRQGNYGYTF
TRBV5-6,TRBJ1-5,once,NA,TGTGCCAGCAGCTTCAGGGCAAGGAGCAATCAGCCCCAGCATTTT,CASSFRARSNQPQHF
TRBV19,TRBJ2-5,NA,NA,TGTGCCAGTAGTATCGGGGGACTCTCCCAAGAGACCCAGTACTTC,CASSIGGLSQETQYF
TRBV19,TRBJ2-5,NA,NA,TGTGCCAGTAGTCAAACCCCAGGGACCCAAGGCACCCAGTACTTC,CASSQTPGTQGTQYF
TRBV11-2,TRBJ2-7,NA,TRBD2,TGTGCCAGCAGCTTAGGAGGCGGGAGGGGATCCTTCGAGCAGTACTTC,CASSLGGGRGSFEQYF
TRBV2,TRBJ2-5,NA,NA,TGTGCCAGCAGTGAAGCGGGACTCCGGGGAGAGACCCAGTACTTC,CASSEAGLRGETQYF
TRBV6-6,TRBJ1-1,NA,NA,TGTGCCAGCGTAGAGTTGAGCACTGAAGCTTTCTTT,CASVELSTEAFF
TRBV7-2,TRBJ2-2,NA,NA,TGTGCCAGCAGCTTACTGGCCCATAAGGGCACCGGGGAGCTGTTTTTT,CASSLLAHKGTGELFF
TRBV2,TRBJ1-1,NA,NA,TGTGCCAGCAGGGGGTCGGGGAGGAACACTGAAGCTTTCTTT,CASRGSGRNTEAFF
TRBV4-1,TRBJ2-5,NA,NA,TGCGCCAGCAGCCAAGGAGGCCAGGGCCGGGAGACCCAGTACTTC,CASSQGGQGRETQYF
TRBV5-1,TRBJ1-2,once,NA,TGCGCCAGCAGCTTGGTGGGGGCCTCTGGCTACACCTTC,CASSLVGASGYTF